Included here is one TCR beta chain sequence, with context. Its antigen is not known. One junction end disagrees with the germline gene, perhaps due to a read error. A modified ARM-PCR protocol with three rounds of nested PCR amplified TCRbeta. MiXCR was run by TCRdb on the multiplex PCR reads, yielding one entry per CDR3 protein. Counted here are roughly 43,000 distinct CDR3 sequences, 60% occurring once; the ten biggest clones make up under 60%. The sample belongs to a study of tumor and adjacent non-tumor tissue in lung cancer. Study background: Patients were aged roughly 31 to 76, nine to eleven men and about 5 women, stage I to III.

General study findings and limits: Tumor TCR diversity, when higher, was linked to shorter survival. Significantly higher TCR diversity was found in tumor than normal lung.

The template was RNA from unsorted bulk tissue. The normal lung tissue was taken more than 3 cm from the tumor edge. Between August and November 2014, newly diagnosed, chemotherapy-naive lung cancer patients underwent thoracic surgery in China. In germline, CDR1 is WSHSY, CDR2 SAAADI. The CDR3 totals 15 residues. Sequenced input: distant non-tumor lung tissue. The chain has TRBV10-2 and TRBJ1-5; no clear D. This TCR was recovered from a man in his fifties or sixties with non-small cell lung cancer. The CDR3 DNA sequence: TGCGCCAGTAGTGAGCCGATTCTTAGCAATCAGCCCCAGCATTTT. This translates into CASSEPILSNQPQHF.